The source of this T cell receptor beta chain is a study of blood T cell repertoires in COVID-19. Study summary: Sites in the United States, Italy and Spain provided acute and convalescent COVID-19 samples. The analysed material was cDNA or gDNA that came from T cells, B-cell-depleted T cells, or PBMCs.

This clone has just a few counts. Per the original data handling: Reference gene primer amplification yielded estimated nucleated cell counts. Sequenced by immunoSEQ multiplex PCR; TCRdb stores in-frame clones only, minus some. Clonal size and the V and J genes are those of that table, whereas D and trimming came from the DNA. The data contain about 190,000 clones, approximately 79% of them singletons. This sequence was found in a man aged 50-59 years who had recovered from COVID-19. Material for sequencing was peripheral blood.

CDR3 protein: CASSKEGPIRAEQYF. The CDR3 DNA is TGTGCCAGCAGCAAAGAGGGGCCGATAAGGGCCGAGCAGTACTTC. V gene TRBV21-1 combines with J gene TRBJ2-7; TRBD1, as called in the table, went unchecked against the DNA. TRBV21-1 corresponds to a pseudogene. The CDR3 loop spans 15 amino acids.